This TCR beta chain was identified in a study of blood T cell repertoires in COVID-19. At the level of the study: The samples span acute and convalescent COVID-19 from the United States, Italy and Spain. T cells, B-cell-depleted T cells, or PBMCs provided the cDNA or gDNA that served as material.

In the authors' methods: For nucleated cells, counts were estimated from reference gene primer amplification. The data were produced by immunoSEQ multiplex PCR, yet TCRdb's version contains in-frame clones alone and is incomplete. V and J calls plus clone size are reproduced from that table; the DNA served to infer D and trimming. This sample yields tens of thousands of clones, of which around 90% are seen a single time; around 3.1% belongs to the top ten. CDR3 size: 15 residues. From germline, CDR1 is SGHNT and CDR2 YENEEA. The V end was cut by 4 bases, the J end by 0 bases, with 12 bases between. This sequence was found in a man between 45 and 60 years old with active COVID-19. Sequenced: peripheral blood. The genes are TRBV11-3 and TRBJ1-1; no definite D call. The CDR3 nucleotides read TGTGCCAGCAGCTCAGCCAGGTGGATGAACACTGAAGCTTTCTTT. Encoded protein: CASSSARWMNTEAFF.